This TCR beta chain was observed in a study of T cell changes during pregnancy in multiple sclerosis. Clones were sequenced by immunoSEQ multiplex PCR, and TCRdb holds only the in-frame ones, with some missing. The repertoire consists of tens of thousands of clones, with just over 90% occurring once and the leading ten covering more than 0.4%. This CDR3 comprises 15 residues. The J segment lost 8 bases and the V segment lost 5 bases, leaving 7 bases of the junction unmatched. The germline gives CDR1 LNHDA, CDR2 SQIVND (reference sequence). This receptor was identified in a female donor with multiple sclerosis, enrolled in a pregnancy study. The V call is TRBV19, the J call TRBJ2-1; TRBD2 agrees at 12 bases. The sample here was CD4+ T cells from peripheral blood mononuclear cells, taken before pregnancy. DNA of the CDR3: TGTGCCAGTAGTGCGACTAGCGGGAGCTTGTATGAGCAGTTCTTC. Amino acid sequence: CASSATSGSLYEQFF.